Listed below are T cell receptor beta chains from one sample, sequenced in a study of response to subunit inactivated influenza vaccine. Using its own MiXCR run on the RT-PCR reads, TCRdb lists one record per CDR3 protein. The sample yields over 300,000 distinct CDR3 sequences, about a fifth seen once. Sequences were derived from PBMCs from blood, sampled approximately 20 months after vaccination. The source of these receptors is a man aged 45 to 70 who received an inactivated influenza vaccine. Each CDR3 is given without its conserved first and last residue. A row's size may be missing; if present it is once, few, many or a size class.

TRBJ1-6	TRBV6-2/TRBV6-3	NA	ASSPWNSPLH
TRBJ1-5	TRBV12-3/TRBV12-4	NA	ASSRAPEPYSNQPQH
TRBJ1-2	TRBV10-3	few	AIKGAGSNYGYT
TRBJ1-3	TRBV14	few	ASSQDASISGNTIY
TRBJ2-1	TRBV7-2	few	ASSADSGRNEQF
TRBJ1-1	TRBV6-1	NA	ASSRGGAETEAF
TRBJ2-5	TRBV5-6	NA	ASSGRQGARETQY
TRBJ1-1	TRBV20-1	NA	SANRGAGLPF
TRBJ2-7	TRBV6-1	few	ASSPRDPIREQY
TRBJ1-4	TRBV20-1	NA	SASKGQLNEKLF
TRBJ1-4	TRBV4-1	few	ASSQDSGGGGAVGATNEKLF
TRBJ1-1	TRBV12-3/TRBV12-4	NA	ASSLSGTGWTEAF
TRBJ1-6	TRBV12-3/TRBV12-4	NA	ASSEGQSSPLH
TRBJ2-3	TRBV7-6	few	ASSWTGSRTDTQY
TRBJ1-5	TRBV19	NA	ASSTQDLPNQPQH
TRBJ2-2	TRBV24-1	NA	ATSDPGVTTGELF
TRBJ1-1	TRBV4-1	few	ASSQNQGHGIEAF
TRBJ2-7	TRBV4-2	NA	ASSQTSGRAYEQY
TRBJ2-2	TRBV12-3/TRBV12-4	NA	ASSPRFGTTNTGELF
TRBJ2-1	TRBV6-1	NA	ASSDTTGTAYNEQF
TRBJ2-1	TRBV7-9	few	ASSLAGGPNEQF
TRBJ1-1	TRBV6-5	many	ASSYSLGETEAF
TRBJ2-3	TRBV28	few	ASSSPASGGANTQY
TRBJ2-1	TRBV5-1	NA	ASRVNSYNEQF
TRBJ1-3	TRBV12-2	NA	ASRLYRATLNSGNTIY
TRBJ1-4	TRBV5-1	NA	ASSLGTGDEKLF
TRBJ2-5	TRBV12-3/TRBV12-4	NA	ASSPGTPRAQY
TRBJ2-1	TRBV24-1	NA	ATSDLTGKGSYNEQF
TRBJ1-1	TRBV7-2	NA	ASSSTGEGTEAF
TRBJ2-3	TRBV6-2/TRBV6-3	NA	AREGPFPFTDTQY
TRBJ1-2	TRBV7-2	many	ASSLGGYYGYT
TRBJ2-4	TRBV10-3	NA	ATQTSGGQQNIQY
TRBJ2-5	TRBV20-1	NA	SATQTRGFQETQY
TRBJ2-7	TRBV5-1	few	ASSLEQGAYEQY
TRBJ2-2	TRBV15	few	ATLLGTGELF
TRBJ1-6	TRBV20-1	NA	SARVSGQQNSPLH
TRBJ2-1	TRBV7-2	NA	ASSVNRGLSSYNEQF
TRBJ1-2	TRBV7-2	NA	ASSWTGVGYT
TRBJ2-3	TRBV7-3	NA	ASSLRGLAGGTDTQY
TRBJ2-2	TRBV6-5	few	ASSYFGGGDGAGELF
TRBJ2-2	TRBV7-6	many	ASSPRRTRTGELF
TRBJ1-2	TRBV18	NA	ASSPRTGGWDGYT
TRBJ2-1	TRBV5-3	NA	ARSLWVAGEKVNEQF
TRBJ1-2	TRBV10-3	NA	AITRGTNYGYT
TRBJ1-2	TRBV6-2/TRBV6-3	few	ASSYKAGTGNYGYT